This TCR beta chain was identified in a study of a mutant IDH1 vaccine in newly diagnosed glioma. Study details: Patients got their first vaccination 4-6 weeks after radiotherapy alone, or with temozolomide cycles. Overall study findings and caveats: The vaccine induced immune responses, and these occurred in around 93% of patients. Pseudoprogression appeared independent of alterations in top peripheral clonotypes.

Noted time point: week 35, safety follow-up. In the vaccine, a single dose held 300 ug of the mutant IDH1 20-mer peptide, along with topical imiquimod. In its sample, this clone was seen a few times. Its antigen is unidentified. Method: immunoSEQ multiplex PCR; TCRdb's copy keeps in-frame clones and lacks some. This table has 45,000 to 55,000 clones, 65% to 80% appearing once. The CDR3 spans 14 residues. V was cut by 9 bases and J by 4 bases, with 18 bases left in between. Per germline, CDR1 LNHDA and CDR2 SQIVND (reference sequence). The sequence came from a man between 40 and 49 years old with glioma. The material sequenced was PBMCs, taken from a glioma patient whose treatment included an IDH1 peptide vaccine. The J gene is TRBJ2-5, the V gene TRBV19; D gene uncertain. The CDR3 spells CARYQVKPRETQYF. Written as DNA, the CDR3 is TGTGCCAGATATCAGGTAAAGCCTAGAGAGACCCAGTACTTC.